This is a list of T cell receptor beta chains from one sample in a study of beta chain features in type 1 diabetes. The protocol was immunoSEQ multiplex PCR, while the TCRdb copy is restricted to in-frame clones and leaves out a portion. In the table there are fewer than 500,000 clones, more than 11% of which are singletons. Sequencing used naive CD4+ T cells from blood. The receptors derive from a man aged 25-45 years in good health. CDR3s include the opening cysteine and the closing phenylalanine or tryptophan. A D gene is named only where the DNA matches it firmly. For some rows the clone size is stated as once, few or many, or as a class when expanded; others skip it.

D,length,J,size,V,DNA,CDR3
NA,20,TRBJ2-1,few,TRBV9,TGTGCCAGCATCCCCGAAGGGGACTCCGACCGGGACAGACACTACAATGAGCAGTTCTTC,CASIPEGDSDRDRHYNEQFF
NA,14,TRBJ2-1,few,TRBV6-5,TGTGCCAGCAGTTACAAGTGGGGTGGTAATGAGCAGTTCTTC,CASSYKWGGNEQFF
NA,15,TRBJ1-2,few,TRBV2,TGTGCCAGCAGTGAAGGCACCTTGATTAGTTATGGCTACACCTTC,CASSEGTLISYGYTF
NA,15,TRBJ2-1,few,TRBV5-1,TGCGCCAGCACCATAATCCCAAGCTCCTACAATGAGCAGTTCTTC,CASTIIPSSYNEQFF
NA,15,TRBJ2-3,NA,TRBV9,TGTGCCAGCAGCGTAGGCGCTAGCGTTACAGATACGCAGTATTTT,CASSVGASVTDTQYF
NA,13,TRBJ2-5,NA,TRBV7-2,TGTGCCAGCAGCTGGCTAGCAAAAGAGACCCAGTACTTC,CASSWLAKETQYF
NA,15,TRBJ1-2,NA,TRBV4-3,TGCGCCAGCAGCCAAGATTGGGCCAGTAACTATGGCTACACCTTC,CASSQDWASNYGYTF
NA,16,TRBJ2-2,few,TRBV9,TGTGCCAGCAGCGGTTCCGGTTTACAGCCCACCGGGGAGCTGTTTTTT,CASSGSGLQPTGELFF
NA,16,TRBJ2-1,few,TRBV7-9,TGTGCCAGCAGGCGAGAGCCCGGGCGCTCCTACAATGAGCAGTTCTTC,CASRREPGRSYNEQFF
TRBD2,13,TRBJ2-1,few,TRBV10-3,TGTGCCACGACTAGCGGGGATTACAATGAGCAGTTCTTC,CATTSGDYNEQFF
NA,15,TRBJ1-2,NA,TRBV10-3,TGTGCCATCACACCGGAGAGGGACTCCCTTCGGGGCTACACCTTC,CAITPERDSLRGYTF
NA,16,TRBJ2-1,few,TRBV9,TGTGCCAGCAGCGTAATAGGGGGTCTGGGCGTCCATGAGCAGTTCTTC,CASSVIGGLGVHEQFF
TRBD2,17,TRBJ2-2,few,TRBV5-1,TGCGCCAGCAGCGAGACTAGCGGGGGCCCAAACACCGGGGAGCTGTTTTTT,CASSETSGGPNTGELFF
NA,12,TRBJ1-2,NA,TRBV21-1,TGTGCCAGCACCGAGTATCCGTCAGGGGCGGGTTTC,CASTEYPSGAGF
NA,14,TRBJ2-1,NA,TRBV6-6,TGTGCCAGCAGTTACTCGTCAAGTTACAATGAGCAGTTCTTC,CASSYSSSYNEQFF
NA,13,TRBJ1-2,few,TRBV30,TGTGCCTGGAGGGCCTCCACCTACTATGGCTACACCTTC,CAWRASTYYGYTF
NA,18,TRBJ2-1,few,TRBV18,TGTGCCAGCTCACCACAAGGTATTAGCGGTTGGGGCTACAATGAGCAGTTCTTC,CASSPQGISGWGYNEQFF